These T cell receptor beta chains were read from a single sample in a study of blood T cells in healthy people across ages. A single record per CDR3 protein comes from TCRdb applying MiXCR to the 5' RACE reads. The sample includes more than 650,000 distinct CDR3 sequences, roughly 25% of them seen just once. The data were also submitted as part of a second study, on T cells of mothers and their children.

Sequencing was carried out using blood. These TCRs come from a boy younger than 18 in good health. The CDR3 runs from the conserved cysteine through the conserved F or W. Fields, in order: J gene, V gene, CDR3 protein.

>TRBJ2-3|TRBV20-1
CSAKVAGNTDTQYF
>NA|TRBV4-1
CASSQDRPQSSYEQYF
>TRBJ2-7|TRBV9
CASGTGSYEQYF
>TRBJ2-1|TRBV7-3
CASSFAGGDRHNEQFF
>NA|TRBV7-9
CASSPPAPEQFF
>TRBJ2-7|TRBV5-1
CASSGAGDPYEQYF
>TRBJ2-6|TRBV5-1
CTSSLGRTGANVLTF
>TRBJ2-3|TRBV6-5
CASSYGATPSTDTQYF
>TRBJ2-7|TRBV7-6
CASSPPQGYEQYF
>TRBJ1-4|TRBV6-6
CASTQAGAGDEKLFF
>TRBJ1-2|TRBV27
CASTTSGTGADYGYTF
>TRBJ1-2|TRBV29-1
CSVLGQGLYGYTF
>TRBJ1-1|TRBV5-1
CASSWGQRMNTEAFF
>TRBJ2-1|TRBV5-1
CASSPLSSYNEQFF
>TRBJ1-1|TRBV29-1
CSAQQGGDTEAFF
>TRBJ2-5|TRBV2
CASSHLDGGIQETQYF
>TRBJ1-1|TRBV7-9
CASSPGKGTEAFF
>TRBJ1-1|TRBV6-1
CASSEFPAAFF